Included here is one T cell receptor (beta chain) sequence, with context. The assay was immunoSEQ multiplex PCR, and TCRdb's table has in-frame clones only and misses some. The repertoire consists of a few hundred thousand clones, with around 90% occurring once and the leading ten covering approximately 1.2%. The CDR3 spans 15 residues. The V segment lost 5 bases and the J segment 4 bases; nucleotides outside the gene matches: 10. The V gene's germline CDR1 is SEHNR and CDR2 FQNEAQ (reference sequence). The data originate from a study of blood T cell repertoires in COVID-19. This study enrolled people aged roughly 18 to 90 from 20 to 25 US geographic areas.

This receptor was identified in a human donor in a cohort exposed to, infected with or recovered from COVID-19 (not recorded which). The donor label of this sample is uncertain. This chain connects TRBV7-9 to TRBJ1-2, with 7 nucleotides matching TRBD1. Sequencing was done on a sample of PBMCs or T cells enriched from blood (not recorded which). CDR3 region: CASSPSPPGGYGYTF. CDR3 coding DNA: TGTGCCAGCAGCCCGAGCCCCCCAGGGGGCTATGGCTACACCTTC.